The 20 T cell receptor beta chains given below trace back to one sample, sequenced in a study of identical twins. Each CDR3 protein gets one entry after TCRdb re-called the 5' RACE reads with MiXCR. This table holds 200,000 to 250,000 distinct CDR3 sequences, 6.5% found once. The same sample was also studied in work on T cells expressing NK-cell markers.

The source material was CD8+ T cells sorted from blood. The receptor source for this set is a woman between 18 and 30 years old in good health.

The sample holds a few counts of this clonotype. This chain uses TRBV18 with TRBJ1-2; TRBD1 might be the D (5 bases). The V and J ends lost 2 bases and 8 bases respectively, with 12 bases between them. CDR3 length: 13 residues. In germline, CDR1 is KGHSH, CDR2 LQKENI. The DNA for the CDR3 is TGTGCCAGCTCACCAAGGGACCAGGGAGGCTACACCTTC. This codes for CASSPRDQGGYTF.

A few counts support this clonotype. The gene calls are TRBV7-8 and TRBJ1-5; D is undetermined. The V end was cut by 6 bases, the J end by 7 bases, with 16 bases between. Germline values: CDR1 SGHVS, CDR2 FQNEAQ. The CDR3 has 14 amino acids. CDR3 in DNA: TGTGCCAGCAGTTTCTTTCCGGAGGGCCAGCCCCAGCATTTT. It translates to CASSFFPEGQPQHF. Full variable domain (missing parts from reference TRBV7-8 and TRBJ1-5): GAGVSQSPRYKVAKRGQDVALRCDPISGHVSLFWYQQALGQGPEFLTYFQNEAQLDKSGLPSDRFFAERPEGSVSTLKIQRTQQEDSAVYLCASSFFPEGQPQHFGDGTRLSIL.

The V gene is TRBV7-9, the J gene TRBJ2-3; 7 nucleotides line up with TRBD2. The V segment lost 4 bases and the J segment 4 bases; nucleotides outside the gene matches: 11. The CDR3 sequence is 16 residues long. Germline CDR1 and CDR2: SEHNR and FQNEAQ (reference sequence). This chain's CDR3 is CASSSDGSGTSDTQYF. CDR3 nucleotide sequence: TGTGCCAGCAGCTCTGATGGGAGCGGGACCTCAGATACGCAGTATTTT.

Ten or more counts support this clonotype. The DNA for the CDR3 is TGTGCCAGCAACTCGATGGGACTAGCGGGCGATATCCAAGAGACCCAGTACTTC. This sequence encodes CASNSMGLAGDIQETQYF. V usage is TRBV3-2 and J usage is TRBJ2-5; TRBD2 is the table's D call, not checked against the DNA. TRBV3-2 is flagged as a pseudogene. This CDR3 contains 18 residues.

The gene calls are TRBV4-3 and TRBJ1-1; D remains unclear. This CDR3 comprises 14 residues. The V gene's germline CDR1 is LGHNA and CDR2 YSLEER. Trimming pared 0 bases from V and 7 bases from J, leaving 12 bases between. The CDR3 DNA reads as TGCGCCAGCAGCCAAGACCTGACGGACGTTGAAGCTTTCTTT. As protein: CASSQDLTDVEAFF.

This clonotype has a count of ten or more. V usage is TRBV18 and J usage is TRBJ2-1; D not certain. V lost 6 bases to trimming and J lost 0 bases, with 15 bases between them. From germline, CDR1 is KGHSH and CDR2 LQKENI. This CDR3 comprises 16 residues. The CDR3 reads CASSPPSRNSYNEQFF. In DNA form, the CDR3 reads TGTGCCAGCTCCCCTCCCAGTCGTAACTCCTACAATGAGCAGTTCTTC.

The table lists this clonotype with many counts. V usage is TRBV12-3 or TRBV12-4 and J usage is TRBJ1-3; 7 bases are shared with TRBD1. The CDR3 is made up of 14 amino acids. With 5 bases clipped from V and 4 bases from J, the junction kept 5 bases outside the gene matches. The CDR3 region has the DNA TGTGCCAGCAGTCCACAGGGGTACGGAAACACCATATATTTT. This encodes CASSPQGYGNTIYF.

Regarding this clonotype: One junction end does not reproduce the germline sequence, and a read error may be involved. The chain carries TRBV12-3 or TRBV12-4 and TRBJ2-1; perhaps TRBD1 as D (5 bases). The CDR3 spans 12 residues. Here the CDR3 reads CASSLTYPGSLF. The DNA for the CDR3 is TGTGCCAGCAGTTTAACATACCCAGGGTCCCTCTTC.

This clonotype was seen ten or more times. The gene calls are TRBV7-8 and TRBJ2-7; perhaps TRBD2 as D (7 bases). With 2 bases removed from V and 4 bases from J, the gap between germline ends came to 12 bases. Germline CDR1 and CDR2: SGHVS and FQNEAQ. The CDR3 sequence is 14 residues long. The CDR3 region is CASSLTGGGYEQYF. CDR3 bases: TGTGCCAGCAGCTTAACGGGGGGCGGTTACGAGCAGTACTTC.

The table lists this clonotype with a few counts. This chain links TRBV9 with TRBJ1-1; D might be TRBD1 (5 bases). Looked up from germline, CDR1 is SGDLS and CDR2 is YYNGEE. The CDR3 is made up of 14 amino acids. The V end was cut by 4 bases, the J end by 9 bases, with 19 bases between. DNA for the CDR3: TGTGCCAGCAGCCCTCCCGAAGGGGAGGCGAAAGCTTTCTTT. Translated, it gives CASSPPEGEAKAFF.

This clonotype was counted many times. The chain uses TRBV11-2 and TRBJ1-1; D gene unclear. The CDR3 totals 13 residues. CDR1 SGHAT and CDR2 FQNNGV come from the germline V gene. The V and J ends lost 4 bases and 6 bases respectively, with 12 bases between them. CDR3 sequence (DNA): TGTGCCAGCAGCTCGGGTTTCGTCCCTGAAGCTTTCTTT. It yields the protein CASSSGFVPEAFF. The whole variable domain, remainder taken from reference TRBV11-2 and TRBJ1-1, is EAGVAQSPRYKIIEKRQSVAFWCNPISGHATLYWYQQILGQGPKLLIQFQNNGVVDDSQLPKDRFSAERLKGVDSTLKIQPAKLEDSAVYLCASSSGFVPEAFFGQGTRLTVV.

The chain carries TRBV12-3 or TRBV12-4 and TRBJ2-2, with D perhaps being TRBD1 or TRBD2 (5 bases each). There are 13 residues in the CDR3. V lost 2 bases and J 8 bases, leaving 9 bases between the germline ends. DNA of the CDR3: TGTGCCAGCAGTTTACTTGGGGGAGGGGAGCTGTTTTTT. This translates into CASSLLGGGELFF.

This clonotype has a handful of counts. The chain is built from TRBV12-3 or TRBV12-4 and TRBJ2-3, with no clear D. The V end was cut by 8 bases, the J end by 2 bases, with 17 bases between. The CDR3 loop spans 15 amino acids. CDR3 nucleotides: TGTGCCAGCTCCCCGACCTCGCCCAACACAGATACGCAGTATTTT. Its protein product is CASSPTSPNTDTQYF.

The chain carries TRBV11-2 and TRBJ2-1, with a possible D match to TRBD2 (5 bases). Germline CDR1 and CDR2: SGHAT and FQNNGV. This CDR3 has 18 residues. Trimming left V 1 base short and J 7 bases short, with 23 bases between. This chain's CDR3 is CASSLGEAGSSSVNEQFF. The CDR3 nucleotides read TGTGCCAGCAGCTTAGGTGAGGCGGGTTCTTCTAGTGTGAATGAGCAGTTCTTC.

This clonotype has only a few counts. The J gene is TRBJ2-1, the V gene TRBV20-1, with TRBD1 as a possible D gene (7 bases). Per the germline V gene, CDR1 is DFQATT and CDR2 is SNEGSKA (reference sequence). Trimming removed 6 bases at V and 2 bases at J, with 17 bases between. CDR3 length: 15 residues. This chain's CDR3 is CSAFFRGDPYNEQFF. As DNA, the CDR3 is TGCAGTGCCTTTTTCAGGGGGGATCCCTACAATGAGCAGTTCTTC.

In nucleotides, the CDR3 is TGCGCCAGCAGCCTAACGAGGGGTCGGGAGACCCAGTACTTC. This translates into CASSLTRGRETQYF. The chain has TRBV4-3 and TRBJ2-5, with D perhaps matching TRBD1 or TRBD2 (5 bases each). V lost 4 bases to trimming and J lost 5 bases, with 14 bases between them. CDR3 size: 14 residues. CDR1 is LGHNA and CDR2 is YSLEER in the germline V gene.

This clonotype was recorded many times. This chain links TRBV4-2 with TRBJ1-3, with a possible D match to TRBD1 (6 bases). This CDR3 spans 18 amino acids. Germline CDR1 and CDR2: LGHNA and YNFKEQ. Trimming removed 5 bases from V and 2 bases from J, with 22 bases in between. CDR3 protein: CASSGGGTGYHPGNTIYF. Here the CDR3 DNA reads TGTGCCAGCAGCGGAGGAGGTACAGGGTATCACCCTGGAAACACCATATATTTT.

This clonotype was counted ten times or more. The chain carries TRBV20-1 and TRBJ2-5; TRBD1 aligns across 7 bases. Germline V CDR1 and CDR2: DFQATT, SNEGSKA (reference sequence). CDR3 length: 13 amino acids. V lost 4 bases, J lost 3 bases, and 5 bases stayed unmatched. CDR3 nucleotides: TGCAGTGCTATCGGGACAGCCGAAGAGACCCAGTACTTC. As protein: CSAIGTAEETQYF.

In this sample, this clonotype turned up a few times. One junction end disagrees with the germline gene, perhaps due to a read error. V usage is TRBV20-1 and J usage is TRBJ2-3; TRBD2 agrees at 13 bases. The CDR3 has 18 amino acids. Germline values: CDR1 DFQATT, CDR2 SNEGSKA (reference sequence). CDR3 sequence (DNA): TGCAGTGCTAGAGATTACCCCCGGACTAGCGGGAGCAGAGATACGCAGTATTTT. As protein: CSARDYPRTSGSRDTQYF.

This clonotype has just a few counts. The gene calls are TRBV18 and TRBJ2-3; tentatively, D is TRBD1 or TRBD2 (5 bases each). Trimming took off 6 bases at V and 6 bases at J, with 19 bases between the two ends. This CDR3 is 15 amino acids long. Germline CDR1 and CDR2: KGHSH and LQKENI. In nucleotides, the CDR3 is TGTGCCAGCTCCCAGGGAAGCGGTTTGGGGGATACGCAGTATTTT. It specifies CASSQGSGLGDTQYF.